This T cell receptor (beta chain) was sequenced in a study of control samples from healthy donors and cancer patients. This table comes from immunoSEQ multiplex PCR, and its TCRdb copy is limited to in-frame clones, with some not included. The sample lists 260,000 or so clones; roughly 82% were seen once. The trim removed 1 base at V and 1 base at J, leaving 8 bases unmatched. This CDR3 comprises 17 residues. CDR1 is MGHRA and CDR2 is YSYEKL in the germline V gene. The sequence came from a woman aged 55 to 70 with lung cancer. This chain joins TRBV4-1 and TRBJ2-7; 9 positions match TRBD2. Sequencing used PBMCs. CDR3 protein: CASSQGLAGSLSYEQYF. The CDR3 DNA reads as TGCGCCAGCAGCCAAGGGCTAGCGGGATCATTGTCCTACGAGCAGTACTTC.